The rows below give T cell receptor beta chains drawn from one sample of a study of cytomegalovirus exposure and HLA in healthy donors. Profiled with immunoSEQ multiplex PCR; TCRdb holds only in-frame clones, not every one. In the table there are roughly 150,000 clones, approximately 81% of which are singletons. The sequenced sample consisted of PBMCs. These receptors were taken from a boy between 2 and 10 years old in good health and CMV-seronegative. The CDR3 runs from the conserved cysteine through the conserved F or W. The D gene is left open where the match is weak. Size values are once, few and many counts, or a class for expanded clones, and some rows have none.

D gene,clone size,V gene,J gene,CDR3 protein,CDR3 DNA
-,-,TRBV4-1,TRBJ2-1,CASSQEVDTRDNEQFF,TGCGCCAGCAGCCAAGAAGTCGATACGCGGGACAATGAGCAGTTCTTC
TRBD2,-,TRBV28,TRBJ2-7,CASSLGDSGGYF,TGTGCCAGCAGTTTGGGGGATAGCGGGGGGTACTTC
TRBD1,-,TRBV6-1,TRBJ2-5,CASSESDRGWETQYF,TGTGCCAGCAGTGAATCGGACAGGGGTTGGGAGACCCAGTACTTC
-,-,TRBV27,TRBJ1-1,CASSWTVNTAAFF,TGTGCCAGCAGCTGGACAGTGAACACTGCAGCTTTCTTT
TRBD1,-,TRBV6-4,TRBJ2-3,CASSAGQGTDTQYF,TGTGCCAGCAGTGCGGGACAGGGTACAGATACGCAGTATTTT
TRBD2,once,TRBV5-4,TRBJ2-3,CASSLDSGNEADTQYF,TGTGCCAGCAGCTTGGACAGCGGGAATGAGGCAGATACGCAGTATTTT
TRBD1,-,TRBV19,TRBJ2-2,CASTSTTGAGTGELFF,TGTGCCAGTACCTCGACGACAGGGGCAGGGACCGGGGAGCTGTTTTTT
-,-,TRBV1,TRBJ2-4,CTSHPMGGRKNIQYF,TGCACCAGCCACCCGATGGGAGGTCGGAAAAACATTCAGTACTTC
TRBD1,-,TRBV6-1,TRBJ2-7,CASRRDRGNDEQYF,TGTGCCAGCAGGAGGGACAGGGGAAACGACGAGCAGTACTTC
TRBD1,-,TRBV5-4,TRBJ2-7,CASSLSGGPYEQYF,TGTGCCAGCAGCTTGTCAGGGGGACCCTACGAGCAGTACTTC
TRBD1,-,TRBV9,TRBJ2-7,CASSGGVGQGTDEQYF,TGTGCCAGCAGCGGGGGAGTGGGACAGGGGACGGACGAGCAGTACTTC
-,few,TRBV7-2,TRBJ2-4,CASSFSFGGVKNIQYF,TGTGCCAGCAGCTTCTCATTCGGGGGTGTCAAAAACATTCAGTACTTC
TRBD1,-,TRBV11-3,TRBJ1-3,CASSLSYPGTGGREENTIYF,TGTGCCAGCAGCTTATCGTATCCCGGGACAGGGGGCCGTGAGGAAAACACCATATATTTT
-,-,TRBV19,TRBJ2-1,CASSILGGTNNEQFF,TGTGCCAGTAGTATATTAGGGGGGACTAACAATGAGCAGTTCTTC